These 17 T cell receptor beta chains were sequenced from one sample in a study of early T cells in non-severe SARS-CoV-2 infection. TCRdb itself ran the 5' RACE reads through MiXCR, one entry per CDR3 protein. The sample consists of tens of thousands of distinct CDR3 sequences, 8% to 10% of them appearing once. This sample comprised whole blood, obtained at baseline. Every receptor here comes from an adult who was a healthcare worker with PCR-confirmed SARS-CoV-2 infection or an uninfected control (not recorded which).

This clonotype was recorded a few times. The CDR3 nucleotides are TGCGCCAGCAGCCCTCAATCAAATGAGCAGTTCTTC. Translating gives CASSPQSNEQFF. V gene TRBV10-2 combines with J gene TRBJ2-1; D is uncertain. The CDR3 is 12 amino acids. Germline V gives CDR1 WSHSY, CDR2 SAAADI. V was cut by 6 bases and J by 7 bases, with 10 bases left in between.

Only a few counts were recorded for this clonotype. V usage is TRBV20-1 and J usage is TRBJ2-4; no clear D. The germline CDR1 and CDR2 sequences are DFQATT and SNEGSKA (reference sequence). The CDR3 runs to 11 residues. Trimming took 3 bases from V and 5 from J, leaving 5 bases between them. The CDR3 sequence: CSARAQNIQYF. CDR3 sequence (DNA): TGCAGTGCTAGGGCCCAAAACATTCAGTACTTC.

This clonotype was observed at least ten times. The rearrangement joins TRBV7-9 to TRBJ1-5, with a weak D call TRBD1 (5 bases). The V and J ends lost 4 bases and 5 bases respectively, with 9 bases between them. The CDR3 runs 13 residues. Germline-derived CDR1 and CDR2 are SEHNR and FQNEAQ (reference sequence). In DNA form, the CDR3 reads TGTGCCAGCAGCTCGACAGAGTATCAGCCCCAGCATTTT. It specifies CASSSTEYQPQHF.

This clonotype appeared a few times. The chain has TRBV12-3 or TRBV12-4 and TRBJ2-5; D is undetermined. The V gene lost 2 bases and the J gene lost 0 bases, with 10 bases spanning the gap. The CDR3 length is 15 residues. The CDR3 nucleotides read TGTGCCAGCAGTTTAAAGGGCGGTAACCAAGAGACCCAGTACTTC. This encodes CASSLKGGNQETQYF.

This clonotype appeared many times. This chain joins TRBV9 and TRBJ1-2; 10 bases map to TRBD1. This CDR3 is built from 13 residues. The V segment lost 6 bases and the J segment 6 bases; nucleotides outside the gene matches: 5. The V gene's germline CDR1 is SGDLS and CDR2 YYNGEE. The CDR3 DNA reads as TGTGCCAGCATCTCGGACAGGGGGAATGGCTACACCTTC. It translates to CASISDRGNGYTF. Together with reference TRBV9 and TRBJ1-2, the CDR3 gives the full variable domain: DSGVTQTPKHLITATGQRVTLRCSPRSGDLSVYWYQQSLDQGLQFLIQYYNGEERAKGNILERFSAQQFPDLHSELNLSSLELGDSALYFCASISDRGNGYTFGSGTRLTVV.

This chain connects TRBV29-1 to TRBJ2-1; 8 nucleotides match TRBD2. Germline V lookup: CDR1 SQVTM, CDR2 ANQGSEA. CDR3 length: 13 residues. The trim removed 4 bases at V and 6 bases at J, leaving 5 bases unmatched. The CDR3 sequence is CSVGQRESNEQFF. The DNA of the CDR3 is TGCAGCGTTGGACAGCGGGAGTCCAATGAGCAGTTCTTC.

This clonotype has a count of ten or more. The V call is TRBV7-9, the J call TRBJ1-5, with D hard to call. The CDR3 extends over 14 amino acids. Looked up from germline, CDR1 is SEHNR and CDR2 is FQNEAQ (reference sequence). The ends were cut back, 2 bases at V and 2 bases at J, with 7 bases in the middle. Written as DNA, the CDR3 is TGTGCCAGCAGCTTACCCGGTGGCAATCAGCCCCAGCATTTT. It codes for CASSLPGGNQPQHF.

This clonotype was observed at least ten times. The chain has TRBV7-8 and TRBJ1-5, with 7 bases matching TRBD1. The length of the CDR3 is 15 residues. Germline-derived CDR1 and CDR2 are SGHVS and FQNEAQ. V shed 4 bases and J 5 bases; nucleotides not matched to a gene: 8. CDR3 sequence (DNA): TGTGCCAGCAGCTGGGACAGAACCAACTATCAGCCCCAGCATTTT. It is translated as CASSWDRTNYQPQHF.

The V and J genes are TRBV7-9 and TRBJ2-7; maybe TRBD2 (6 bases). CDR3 length: 14 residues. The ends were cut back, 2 bases at V and 0 bases at J, with 8 bases in the middle. CDR1 is SEHNR and CDR2 is FQNEAQ in the germline V gene (reference sequence). CDR3 protein: CASSLTGVSYEQYF. Here the CDR3 DNA reads TGTGCCAGCAGCTTAACGGGGGTCTCCTACGAGCAGTACTTC.

The CDR3 loop is CASSTFRDQPQHF. CDR3 DNA sequence: TGTGCCAGCAGTACCTTCCGAGATCAGCCCCAGCATTTT. The chain employs TRBV2 and TRBJ1-5; no definite D call. V gave up 5 bases and J gave up 5 bases, with 10 bases separating them. The CDR3 covers 13 residues. The V gene's germline CDR1 is SNHLY and CDR2 FYNNEI.

The rearrangement uses TRBV4-2 and TRBJ2-3; D perhaps matches TRBD2 (6 bases). V lost 4 bases to trimming and J lost 4 bases, with 12 bases between them. This CDR3 spans 14 amino acids. Germline CDR1 LGHNA, CDR2 YNFKEQ. The CDR3 coding sequence is TGTGCCAGCAGCCCACCCGGGAGTTCAGATACGCAGTATTTT. Protein: CASSPPGSSDTQYF.

This sequence joins TRBV7-8 and TRBJ2-3; 7 bases fit TRBD1. The germline CDR1 and CDR2 sequences are SGHVS and FQNEAQ. The CDR3 has 15 amino acids. The ends lost 6 bases at V and 2 bases at J; junction bases unmatched: 8. The DNA of the CDR3 is TGTGCCAGCAGGACCGACAGGGCCCTCACAGATACGCAGTATTTT. Residues: CASRTDRALTDTQYF.

The sample holds a few counts of this clonotype. This chain connects TRBV29-1 to TRBJ2-3; D may be TRBD1 (5 bases). Germline assignment: CDR1 SQVTM and CDR2 ANQGSEA. This CDR3 has 13 residues. Trimming left V 8 bases short and J 6 bases short, with 18 bases between. The CDR3 bases are TGCAGCTCCCTCCCGACAGTAGGGGATACGCAGTATTTT. Protein sequence: CSSLPTVGDTQYF.

The sample holds a few counts of this clonotype. This chain joins TRBV28 and TRBJ2-1, with 7 positions matching TRBD2. The CDR3 totals 18 residues. Germline CDR1 reads MDHEN; CDR2 reads SYDVKM. V shed 5 bases, J shed 9 bases, and the junction held 22 bases outside the gene matches. CDR3 sequence reads: CASSPPRRGLGGRAEQFF. CDR3 sequence (DNA): TGTGCCAGCAGTCCCCCCCGGAGAGGACTAGGAGGGCGTGCTGAGCAGTTCTTC.

The rearrangement uses TRBV12-3 or TRBV12-4 and TRBJ2-1; perhaps TRBD2 as D (5 bases). This CDR3 has 16 residues. The germline V and J ends were trimmed by 6 bases and 8 bases, with 23 bases remaining between them. CDR3 sequence: CASRSLSGTSVYEQFF. The DNA of the CDR3 is TGTGCCAGCAGATCCCTAAGCGGCACTTCGGTATATGAGCAGTTCTTC.

The V and J genes are TRBV5-4 and TRBJ2-7; 10 positions match TRBD1. CDR3 length: 15 amino acids. The trim removed 0 bases at V and 4 bases at J, leaving 4 bases unmatched. Germline CDR1 SGHNT, CDR2 YYREEE (reference sequence). The chain's CDR3 is CASSLGQGAAYEQYF. CDR3 DNA sequence: TGTGCCAGCAGCTTGGGACAGGGGGCGGCTTACGAGCAGTACTTC.

V and J are TRBV7-2 and TRBJ1-1, with 9 bases matching TRBD1. The CDR3 has 15 amino acids. Germline CDR1 SGHTA, CDR2 FQGNSA. V lost 5 bases and J lost 4; bases outside the gene matches: 8. CDR3 sequence (DNA): TGTGCCAGCAGCGTACAGGGGGCGATAGCCACTGAAGCTTTCTTT. This translates into CASSVQGAIATEAFF.